This T cell receptor beta chain was sequenced during a study of cytomegalovirus exposure and HLA in healthy donors. Study summary: Within an early data release were about 80 million unique TCRs drawn from HLA-typed donors.

With regard to this clone: What it binds is unknown.

The junction had 7 bases not matched to a gene; V was cut back by 5 bases and J by 7 bases. The CDR3 extends over 15 amino acids. CDR1 is SGHAT and CDR2 is FQNNGV in the germline V gene. Vbeta (60) and Jbeta (13) primers were used in the PCR. TCRdb's copy holds only in-frame clones and misses some; the assay was immunoSEQ multiplex PCR. Of 150,000 to 200,000 clones listed, roughly four fifths are singletons. Points from the study as a whole: Follow-up analysis later connected one missense variant in DCLRE1C with trimming of TCR beta V- and J-genes. TCR sequences were mostly rare, though some public TCRs occurred in many donors. At a 0.05 false discovery rate, a later analysis found 15,000 to 20,000 TCR beta sequences to be associated with HLA alleles.

This receptor was taken from a man aged 50 or older in good health and CMV-seropositive. What was sequenced was PBMCs. V usage is TRBV11-2 and J usage is TRBJ2-1; 11 nucleotides match TRBD2. Written as DNA, the CDR3 is TGTGCCAGCAGCGTTACTAGCGGGAGTTGGAATGAGCAGTTCTTC. Translating gives CASSVTSGSWNEQFF.